The text below deals with one T cell receptor beta chain. Its antigen is not identified. This sample was taken from a study of T cells in Graves' hyperthyroidism and ophthalmopathy. Broader study findings: A model of 13 V-J pairs discriminated ophthalmopathy from stable hyperthyroidism. Most thyroid clonotypes expanded above 0.001 appeared in blood too.

Germline V gene lookup returns CDR1 SEHNR and CDR2 FQNEAQ (reference sequence). CDR3 size: 14 residues. Trimming shortened V by 3 bases and J by 3 bases, and 12 bases separated the two germline ends. Uncontrolled infection, other autoimmune disease, pregnancy and lactation each barred patients from inclusion. Diagnoses were established using clinical symptoms, serum thyroxine and TRAb, thyroid ultrasound and orbital computed tomography. RNA transcripts yielded amplified TCR beta CDR3 regions. First-round RT-PCR of the TCR CDR3 relied on the HTBI primer set. TCRdb analysed the multiplex PCR reads with MiXCR anew, one entry per CDR3 protein. The sample has more than 550,000 distinct CDR3 sequences; just under 45% are singletons.

The material sequenced was peripheral blood or thyroid tissue (not recorded which). The sequence was obtained from an adult man with Graves' disease, either hyperthyroidism or ophthalmopathy (not recorded which). The V call is TRBV7-9, the J call TRBJ2-7; D may be TRBD1 (6 bases). The CDR3 sequence is CASSLSETGYEQYF. The CDR3, as DNA: TGTGCCAGCAGCTTGAGTGAGACAGGCTACGAGCAGTACTTC.